The 19 T cell receptor beta chains given below trace back to one sample, sequenced in a study of cytomegalovirus exposure and HLA in healthy donors. Method: immunoSEQ multiplex PCR; TCRdb's copy keeps in-frame clones and lacks some. The data show about 250,000 clones, approximately 84% seen once. Sample: PBMCs. The receptors shown here come from a man younger than 30 in good health and CMV-seropositive.

V is TRBV29-1 and J is TRBJ2-6, with a weak D call TRBD1 (6 bases). Per the germline V gene, CDR1 is SQVTM and CDR2 is ANQGSEA. The CDR3 has 17 residues. Trimming stripped 5 bases from V and 0 bases from J, with 17 bases between. The CDR3 region is CSVLPGQGLSGANVLTF. In DNA form, the CDR3 reads TGCAGCGTTCTGCCGGGACAAGGCCTCTCTGGGGCCAACGTCCTGACTTTC.

CDR3 sequence: CASGRGQWETQYF. The CDR3 nucleotides are TGCGCCAGCGGAAGGGGTCAATGGGAGACCCAGTACTTC. J is TRBJ2-5 and V is TRBV5-1, with a weak D call TRBD1 (5 bases). The CDR3 extends over 13 amino acids. Trimming shortened V by 7 bases and J by 5 bases, and 15 bases separated the two germline ends. Germline V gene data show CDR1 as SGHRS and CDR2 as YFSETQ.

The chain carries TRBV4-2 and TRBJ2-7; D possibly uses TRBD1 or TRBD2 (6 bases each). V dropped 1 base and J dropped 4 bases, with 11 bases sitting between them. There are 14 residues in the CDR3. From germline, CDR1 is LGHNA and CDR2 YNFKEQ. CDR3: CASSQVIGGYEQYF. DNA for the CDR3: TGTGCCAGCAGCCAAGTTATAGGGGGGTACGAGCAGTACTTC.

The V and J genes are TRBV4-2 and TRBJ1-2, with D tentatively TRBD1 (6 bases). V lost 3 bases, J lost 6 bases, and 17 bases lay in between. The CDR3 loop spans 15 amino acids. Germline V lookup: CDR1 LGHNA, CDR2 YNFKEQ. DNA of the CDR3: TGTGCCAGCAGCCAGGTTGAGGGGGGGGTCGATGGCTACACCTTC. Translating gives CASSQVEGGVDGYTF.

This clone was counted once. This chain joins TRBV4-2 and TRBJ2-5; D is unclear. This CDR3 spans 11 amino acids. The ends were cut back, 0 bases at V and 5 bases at J, with 1 base in the middle. In germline, CDR1 is LGHNA, CDR2 YNFKEQ. The CDR3 is CASSQDETQYF. CDR3 sequence (DNA): TGTGCCAGCAGCCAAGATGAGACCCAGTACTTC.

V gene TRBV30 combines with J gene TRBJ2-4; D perhaps matches TRBD2 (6 bases). This CDR3 contains 16 residues. In germline, CDR1 is GTSNPN, CDR2 SVGIG (reference sequence). V gave up 2 bases and J gave up 1 base, with 15 bases separating them. CDR3 protein: CAWSWMAGRAKNIQYF. The DNA for the CDR3 is TGTGCCTGGAGTTGGATGGCGGGGAGGGCCAAAAACATTCAGTACTTC.

The rearrangement joins TRBV27 to TRBJ2-3; 9 bases map to TRBD2. Germline CDR1 and CDR2: MNHEY and SMNVEV (reference sequence). V lost 0 bases to trimming and J lost 2 bases; unmatched junction nucleotides: 9. There are 18 residues in the CDR3. CDR3 sequence: CASSLSAGGPDLTDTQYF. In nucleotides, the CDR3 is TGTGCCAGCAGTTTATCGGCGGGAGGGCCTGATCTCACAGATACGCAGTATTTT.

This chain uses TRBV28 with TRBJ1-1; D unresolved. CDR3 length: 13 amino acids. The V gene's germline CDR1 is MDHEN and CDR2 SYDVKM. The V end was cut by 7 bases, the J end by 0 bases, with 9 bases between. In nucleotides, the CDR3 is TGTGCCAGCAATGCCAGAATGAACACTGAAGCTTTCTTT. Protein: CASNARMNTEAFF.

The gene calls are TRBV4-2 and TRBJ1-2, with 8 bases fitting TRBD1. Germline loops: CDR1 LGHNA, CDR2 YNFKEQ. The CDR3 runs to 14 residues. V gave up 0 bases and J gave up 4 bases; unmatched junction bases: 1. The CDR3: CASSQETGAYGYTF. CDR3 DNA sequence: TGTGCCAGCAGCCAAGAGACAGGGGCCTATGGCTACACCTTC.

The count of this clone is one. The chain has TRBV6-6 and TRBJ2-5, with 8 bases fitting TRBD2. The CDR3 is 13 amino acids. Germline trimming cut 6 bases from V and 9 bases from J; bases unmatched to any gene: 9. Germline V gene sequence: CDR1 MNHNY, CDR2 SVGAGI (reference sequence). CDR3 coding DNA: TGTGCCAGCAGACCCCAAGGTAGCGGGGCCCAGTACTTC. It yields the protein CASRPQGSGAQYF.

The V and J genes are TRBV6-4 and TRBJ1-1, with a tentative D call TRBD1 (5 bases). The CDR3 is made up of 14 amino acids. V shed 0 bases and J shed 8 bases, with 13 bases lying between them. In germline, CDR1 is MRHNA, CDR2 SNTAGT. The CDR3 DNA reads TGTGCCAGCAGTGACTCCAGCGACAGTAAGGAAGCTTTCTTT. This translates into CASSDSSDSKEAFF.

This sequence joins TRBV6-5 and TRBJ1-1; D is undetermined. Germline-derived CDR1 and CDR2 are MNHEY and SVGAGI. The CDR3 contains 15 residues. V was trimmed by 8 bases and J by 0 bases, leaving 16 bases between them. CDR3 sequence (DNA): TGTGCCAGCGCCCCCCCCGGGTCCCTGAACACTGAAGCTTTCTTT. It encodes CASAPPGSLNTEAFF.

This chain connects TRBV5-1 to TRBJ1-1; 8 nucleotides match TRBD1. V was pared by 0 bases and J by 0 bases, with 7 bases of the junction left unmatched. CDR1 is SGHRS and CDR2 is YFSETQ in the germline V gene. The CDR3 runs 17 residues. The DNA for the CDR3 is TGCGCCAGCAGCTTGGGTCTGGGACAGGTGGTGAACACTGAAGCTTTCTTT. Protein product: CASSLGLGQVVNTEAFF.

This clone was seen once. The chain couples TRBV6-1 to TRBJ2-1; 8 bases align to TRBD2. The germline V gene has CDR1 MNHNS and CDR2 SASEGT. The CDR3 loop spans 15 amino acids. Germline trimming cut 8 bases from V and 8 bases from J; bases unmatched to any gene: 14. CDR3 region: CASGLPAGVTDEQFF. CDR3 bases: TGTGCCAGCGGCCTTCCAGCGGGAGTTACAGATGAGCAGTTCTTC.

The chain has TRBV6-5 and TRBJ1-5; D remains ambiguous. Deletions cut 0 bases from V and 5 bases from J, with 8 bases between. The CDR3 is 14 amino acids. In germline, CDR1 is MNHEY, CDR2 SVGAGI. As DNA, the CDR3 is TGTGCCAGCAGTTACTCCGGGATCTATCAGCCCCAGCATTTT. This codes for CASSYSGIYQPQHF.

The chain is built from TRBV7-9 and TRBJ2-3, with D possibly matching TRBD1 (6 bases). Per germline, CDR1 SEHNR and CDR2 FQNEAQ (reference sequence). The CDR3 is made up of 16 amino acids. Trimming cost V 1 base and J 1 base, with 12 bases left between them. CDR3 sequence (DNA): TGTGCCAGCAGCTTAGGTAGAGGGGGTCGCACAGATACGCAGTATTTT. It yields the protein CASSLGRGGRTDTQYF.

This clone appeared a few times. The chain is built from TRBV9 and TRBJ1-1; no clear D. V lost 2 bases, J lost 3 bases, and 8 bases lay in between. This CDR3 is 13 amino acids long. From germline, CDR1 is SGDLS and CDR2 YYNGEE. The CDR3 DNA follows: TGTGCCAGCAGCGTTTCCGTGGACACTGAAGCTTTCTTT. Its protein product is CASSVSVDTEAFF. Filled out from reference TRBV9 and TRBJ1-1, the complete variable domain reads DSGVTQTPKHLITATGQRVTLRCSPRSGDLSVYWYQQSLDQGLQFLIQYYNGEERAKGNILERFSAQQFPDLHSELNLSSLELGDSALYFCASSVSVDTEAFFGQGTRLTVV.

The chain links TRBV2 to TRBJ2-7, with 10 bases aligning to TRBD2. Trimming removed 3 bases from V and 4 bases from J; junction bases left unmatched: 3. Germline values: CDR1 SNHLY, CDR2 FYNNEI. The CDR3 covers 14 residues. CDR3 amino acids: CASSERSGRYEQYF. The CDR3 region has the DNA TGTGCCAGCAGTGAGCGTAGCGGGAGGTACGAGCAGTACTTC.

This chain uses TRBV30 with TRBJ2-7, with D perhaps matching TRBD1 or TRBD2 (5 bases each). This CDR3 is 14 amino acids long. Trimming shortened V by 2 bases and J by 0 bases, and 11 bases separated the two germline ends. The germline gives CDR1 GTSNPN, CDR2 SVGIG (reference sequence). CDR3 nucleotides: TGTGCCTGGAGTACTCCGGGACGCTCCTACGAGCAGTACTTC. Amino acid sequence: CAWSTPGRSYEQYF.